Below are 10 T cell receptor beta chains sequenced from a single sample in a study of blood T cell repertoires in COVID-19. TCRdb keeps only in-frame clones here, not all; method: immunoSEQ multiplex PCR. This sample has 180,000 or so clones, with roughly 83% found just once. The specimen sequenced was PBMCs or T cells enriched from blood (not recorded which). The receptors were sampled from a woman aged 55 to 70 who had recovered from COVID-19.

The V and J genes are TRBV4-2 and TRBJ2-7, with 7 bases lining up with TRBD2. Looked up from germline, CDR1 is LGHNA and CDR2 is YNFKEQ. V dropped 2 bases and J dropped 5; count of bases not matched to a gene: 12. This CDR3 comprises 16 residues. The CDR3 sequence: CASSQPLAVGRHEQYF. The CDR3 coding sequence is TGTGCCAGCAGCCAACCCCTAGCGGTCGGGAGGCACGAGCAGTACTTC.

This rearrangement joins TRBV10-1 to TRBJ2-1; 7 bases line up with TRBD1. The germline V gene encodes CDR1 WNHNN and CDR2 SYGVQD (reference sequence). CDR3 length: 18 amino acids. The J segment lost 7 bases and the V segment lost 2 bases, leaving 17 bases of the junction unmatched. CDR3 sequence (DNA): TGCGCCAGCAGTGAGACGGTGTTTAGAAGGGGGCGTCCAAATGAGCAGTTCTTC. Translating it yields CASSETVFRRGRPNEQFF.

This chain joins TRBV25-1 and TRBJ1-2; no firm D call. CDR3 length: 14 amino acids. V lost 3 bases, J lost 3 bases, and 11 bases lay in between. Per the germline V gene, CDR1 is MGHDK and CDR2 is SYGVNS. CDR3 region: CASSDPGLDYGYTF. In nucleotides, the CDR3 is TGTGCCAGCAGTGATCCGGGGTTGGACTATGGCTACACCTTC.

As for this clone: This CDR3 is also generated by other DNA sequences in the sample. CDR3 loop: CASSQGGRGNEQFF. In DNA form, the CDR3 reads TGCGCCAGCAGCCAAGGCGGTCGAGGTAATGAGCAGTTCTTC. J is TRBJ2-1 and V is TRBV4-1; D not certain. Trimming pared 1 base from V and 7 bases from J, leaving 11 bases between. Germline-derived CDR1 and CDR2 are MGHRA and YSYEKL. The CDR3 is made up of 14 amino acids.

The chain links TRBV6-5 to TRBJ2-2, with D possibly being TRBD2 (6 bases). The CDR3 consists of 14 residues. Germline V gene sequence: CDR1 MNHEY, CDR2 SVGAGI. The V end was cut by 0 bases, the J end by 5 bases, with 7 bases between. The CDR3 nucleotides are TGTGCCAGCAGTTACTCGGCGGGGACCGGGGAGCTGTTTTTT. Translated: CASSYSAGTGELFF.

The table lists this clone with a few counts. V usage is TRBV5-5 and J usage is TRBJ2-7; no definite D call. V lost 1 base and J lost 1, with 6 bases in between. CDR1 is SGHKS, CDR2 YYEKEE, per germline (reference sequence). The CDR3 is 13 residues long. The CDR3 here is CASSLHFSYEQYF. Here the CDR3 DNA reads TGTGCCAGCAGCTTGCACTTTTCCTACGAGCAGTACTTC. Combining the CDR3 with reference TRBV5-5 and TRBJ2-7 gives the whole variable domain DAGVTQSPTHLIKTRGQQVTLRCSPISGHKSVSWYQQVLGQGPQFIFQYYEKEERGRGNFPDRFSARQFPNYSSELNVNALLLGDSALYLCASSLHFSYEQYFGPGTRLTVT.

The J gene is TRBJ2-7, the V gene TRBV3-1 (or the pseudogene TRBV3-2), with 9 bases that match TRBD1. After removal of 2 bases from V and 8 bases from J, the junction contained 13 bases not matched to a gene. Germline V lookup: CDR1 LGHDT, CDR2 YNNKEL (reference sequence). The CDR3 runs to 16 residues. The CDR3: CASSQYTGTGYSKQYF. For the CDR3, the DNA is TGTGCCAGCAGCCAATACACCGGGACAGGGTACAGCAAGCAGTACTTC.

V and J are TRBV4-1 and TRBJ2-7; the D gene is possibly TRBD2 (5 bases). CDR3 length equals 17 residues. The germline V and J ends were trimmed by 3 bases and 1 base, with 19 bases remaining between them. Germline V CDR1 and CDR2: MGHRA, YSYEKL. The CDR3 DNA is TGCGCCAGCAGCCAGTTCCCGAGAGCAGGAGGATCCTACGAGCAGTACTTC. This sequence encodes CASSQFPRAGGSYEQYF.

About this clone: Different DNA sequences within this sample yield the same CDR3. The chain employs TRBV4-1 and TRBJ1-1; D remains ambiguous. The CDR3 totals 11 residues. CDR1 MGHRA and CDR2 YSYEKL come from the germline V gene. V dropped 4 bases and J dropped 3 bases, with 3 bases sitting between them. This CDR3 is CASSRDTEAFF. The CDR3 nucleotides are TGCGCCAGCAGCCGAGACACTGAAGCTTTCTTT.

V and J are TRBV9 and TRBJ2-1; the D gene is possibly TRBD2 (6 bases). This CDR3 comprises 17 residues. Per the germline V gene, CDR1 is SGDLS and CDR2 is YYNGEE. Deletions cut 3 bases from V and 7 bases from J, with 23 bases between. As DNA, the CDR3 is TGTGCCAGCAGCGCCTACTGGTCGGGGCGGGGATATAATGAGCAGTTCTTC. Amino acids: CASSAYWSGRGYNEQFF.